These T cell receptor beta chains were read from a single sample in a study of T-cell reconstitution after alpha-beta-depleted transplantation in children. One entry per CDR3 protein results from TCRdb running MiXCR on the PCR reads. The sample shows hundreds of thousands of distinct CDR3 sequences, roughly 16% of them seen only once. The sample here was PBMCs, mostly from graft donor cells, taken 360 days after TCRalphabeta/CD19-depleted stem cell transplant. The source of these receptors is a boy in the first two years of life who had a stem cell transplant for Wiskott-Aldrich syndrome, so the T cells may come from the graft donor. Both conserved end residues are part of each CDR3. The listing skips clone size in some rows; elsewhere it reads once, few, many or a size class.

j_call,v_call,clone_size,cdr3_aa
TRBJ1-4,TRBV4-3,NA,CASSQYDNHNEKLFF
TRBJ2-2,TRBV2,NA,CASSQVAGGLPGELFF
TRBJ2-7,TRBV15,few,CATSREGRDGLYEQYF
TRBJ2-7,TRBV5-1,few,CASSSTGPSDYEQYF
TRBJ2-7,TRBV3-1,NA,CASSNLPYEQYF
TRBJ2-5,TRBV10-3,NA,CAISESAGRETQYF
TRBJ2-3,TRBV12-3/TRBV12-4,few,CASSSSGRARDTQYF
TRBJ1-1,TRBV7-2,few,CASSTWGQREAFF
TRBJ2-1,TRBV19,once,CAITPRGGGDYNEQFF
TRBJ2-1,TRBV19,NA,CASTSSGRVDEQFF
TRBJ2-1,TRBV19,NA,CASKVAVPYNEQFF
TRBJ2-1,TRBV5-1,NA,CASSLYSGSYNEQFF
TRBJ2-4,TRBV5-1,few,CASSLLTISEAKNIQYF
TRBJ2-7,TRBV20-1,NA,CSASPPGTGQQYF
TRBJ2-2,TRBV24-1,NA,CATTHGQTGELFF
TRBJ2-5,TRBV9,few,CASSGHGSHETQYF
TRBJ1-2,TRBV4-1,few,CASSQIRTGDGYTF
TRBJ2-4,TRBV12-3/TRBV12-4,few,CASSTLTSNIQYF
TRBJ2-2,TRBV18,once,CASSPLGQNTGELFF
TRBJ1-1,TRBV5-1,NA,CASSPDAGTGLNTEAFF
TRBJ1-4,TRBV4-1,NA,CASSQDRVQGYEKLFF
TRBJ2-1,TRBV15,few,CATTQFNGQGANEQFF
TRBJ2-3,TRBV12-5,NA,CASAEISFADTQYF
TRBJ2-7,TRBV10-2,many,CASSGLAQGSTYEQYF
TRBJ2-2,TRBV5-1,NA,CASSPRSLQNTGELFF
TRBJ2-1,TRBV3-1,NA,CASRRDREDHEQFF
TRBJ1-1,TRBV18,few,CASSPALGDTEAFF
TRBJ2-1,TRBV2,many,CASSGYNEQFF
TRBJ2-1,TRBV5-6,NA,CASSRSRDYNEQFF
TRBJ2-2,TRBV18,NA,CASSPRQRSNTGELFF
TRBJ2-2,TRBV7-9,NA,CASSFSRQGAFGGELFF
TRBJ2-1,TRBV24-1,NA,CATRETGYNEQFF
TRBJ2-1,TRBV3-1,NA,CASSLPWYRGYNEQFF
TRBJ2-1,TRBV30,NA,CAWSGGGRKAQFF
TRBJ2-6,TRBV28,many,CASSFRGAGANVLTF
TRBJ2-5,TRBV12-3/TRBV12-4,NA,CASSPLDVHQETQYF
TRBJ2-7,TRBV12-3/TRBV12-4,many,CASSLQGSGPYEQYF
TRBJ2-3,TRBV7-2,few,CASSLVYLDTDTQYF
TRBJ2-5,TRBV20-1,few,CSARRGLQETQYF
TRBJ2-3,TRBV6-5,many,CASSYSRGTDTQYF
TRBJ2-3,TRBV24-1,few,CATSITGGTDTQYF
TRBJ2-5,TRBV5-1,few,CASSLVASGAFQETQYF
TRBJ2-5,TRBV6-1,few,CASSVPTGLQETQYF
TRBJ2-7,TRBV6-5,NA,CASSYSSTAYEQYF
TRBJ2-4,TRBV10-3,few,CAISESGTSGIRKGDIQYF
TRBJ2-7,TRBV7-9,NA,CASSRNIPGQGNEQYF
TRBJ1-2,TRBV10-3,many,CAISRTFPEGLGYTF
TRBJ1-4,TRBV5-1,few,CASSLEHEGEKLFF
TRBJ1-5,TRBV12-3/TRBV12-4,NA,CASSFRQQARQPQHF
TRBJ2-3,TRBV7-9,NA,CASSLWTGRFTDTQYF
TRBJ1-1,TRBV20-1,NA,CSARWAGNTEAFF
TRBJ2-1,TRBV12-3/TRBV12-4,few,CASTVAGPYNEQFF
TRBJ2-3,TRBV20-1,NA,CSATRTSGRTDTQYF